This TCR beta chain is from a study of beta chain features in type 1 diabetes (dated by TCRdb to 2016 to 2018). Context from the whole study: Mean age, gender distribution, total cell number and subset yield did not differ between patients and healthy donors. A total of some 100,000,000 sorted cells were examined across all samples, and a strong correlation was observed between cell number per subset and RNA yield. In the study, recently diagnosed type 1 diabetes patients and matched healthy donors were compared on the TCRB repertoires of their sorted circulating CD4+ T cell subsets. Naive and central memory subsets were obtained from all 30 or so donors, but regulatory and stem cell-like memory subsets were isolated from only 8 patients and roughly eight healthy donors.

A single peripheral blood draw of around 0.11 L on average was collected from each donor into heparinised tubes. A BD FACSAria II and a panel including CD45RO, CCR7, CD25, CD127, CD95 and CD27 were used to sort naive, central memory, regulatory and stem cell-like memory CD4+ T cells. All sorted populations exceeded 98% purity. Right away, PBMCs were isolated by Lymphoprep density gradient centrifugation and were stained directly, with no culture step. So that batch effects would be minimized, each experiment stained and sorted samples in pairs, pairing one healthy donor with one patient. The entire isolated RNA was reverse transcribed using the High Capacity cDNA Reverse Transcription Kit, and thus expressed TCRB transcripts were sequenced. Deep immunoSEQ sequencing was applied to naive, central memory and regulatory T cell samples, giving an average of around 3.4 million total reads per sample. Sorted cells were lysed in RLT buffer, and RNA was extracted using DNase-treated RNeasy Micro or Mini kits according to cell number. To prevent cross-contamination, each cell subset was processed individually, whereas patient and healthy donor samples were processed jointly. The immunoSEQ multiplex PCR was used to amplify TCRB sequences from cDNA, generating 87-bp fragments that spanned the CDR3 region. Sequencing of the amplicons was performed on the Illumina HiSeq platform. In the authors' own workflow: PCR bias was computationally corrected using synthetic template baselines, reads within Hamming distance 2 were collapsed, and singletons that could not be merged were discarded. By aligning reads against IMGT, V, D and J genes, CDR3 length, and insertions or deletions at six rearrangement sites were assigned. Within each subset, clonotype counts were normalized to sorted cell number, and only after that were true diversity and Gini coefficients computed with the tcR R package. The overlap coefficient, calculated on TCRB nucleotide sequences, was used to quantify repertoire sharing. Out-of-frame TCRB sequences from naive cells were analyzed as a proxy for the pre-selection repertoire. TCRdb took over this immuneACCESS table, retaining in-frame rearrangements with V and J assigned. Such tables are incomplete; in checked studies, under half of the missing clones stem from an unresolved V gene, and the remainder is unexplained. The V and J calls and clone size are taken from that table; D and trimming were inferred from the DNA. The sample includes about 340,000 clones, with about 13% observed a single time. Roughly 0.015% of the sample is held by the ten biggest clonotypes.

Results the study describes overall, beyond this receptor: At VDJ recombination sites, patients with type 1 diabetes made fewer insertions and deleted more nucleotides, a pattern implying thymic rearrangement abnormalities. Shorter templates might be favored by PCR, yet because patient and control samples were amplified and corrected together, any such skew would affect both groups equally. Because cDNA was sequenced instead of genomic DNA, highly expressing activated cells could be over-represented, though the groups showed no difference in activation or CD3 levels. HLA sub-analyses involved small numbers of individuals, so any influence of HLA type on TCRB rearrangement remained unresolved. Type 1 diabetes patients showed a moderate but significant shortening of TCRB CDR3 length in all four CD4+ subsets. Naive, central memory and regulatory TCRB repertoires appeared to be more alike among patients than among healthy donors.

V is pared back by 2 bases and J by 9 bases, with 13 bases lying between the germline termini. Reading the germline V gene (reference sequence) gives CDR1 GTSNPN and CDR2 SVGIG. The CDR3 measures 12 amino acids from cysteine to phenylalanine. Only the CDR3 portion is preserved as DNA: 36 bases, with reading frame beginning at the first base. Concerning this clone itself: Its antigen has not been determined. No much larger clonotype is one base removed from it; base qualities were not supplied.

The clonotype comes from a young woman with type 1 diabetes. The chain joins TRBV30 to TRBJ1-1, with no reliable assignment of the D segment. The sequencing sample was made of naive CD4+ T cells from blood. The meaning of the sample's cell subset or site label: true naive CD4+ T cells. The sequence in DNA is TGTGCCTGGAGTCCTCGAACAACCCAAGCTTTCTTT. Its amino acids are CAWSPRTTQAFF.